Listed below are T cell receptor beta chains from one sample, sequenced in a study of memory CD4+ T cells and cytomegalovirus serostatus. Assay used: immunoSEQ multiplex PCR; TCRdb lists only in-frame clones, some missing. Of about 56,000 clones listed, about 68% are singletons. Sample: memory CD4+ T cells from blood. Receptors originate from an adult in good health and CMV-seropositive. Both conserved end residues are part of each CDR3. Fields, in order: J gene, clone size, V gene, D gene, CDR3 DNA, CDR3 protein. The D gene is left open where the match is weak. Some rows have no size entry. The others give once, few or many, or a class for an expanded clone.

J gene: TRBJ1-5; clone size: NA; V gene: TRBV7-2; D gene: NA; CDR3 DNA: TGTGCCAGCAGCCCCGGAGGGGGGGGCCGAGGTGGACAGCCCCAGCATTTT; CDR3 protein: CASSPGGGGRGGQPQHF
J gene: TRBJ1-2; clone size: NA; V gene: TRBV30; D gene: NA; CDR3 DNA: TGTGCCTGGAGTGTTCGAAACTGGGACTATGGCTACACCTTC; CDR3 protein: CAWSVRNWDYGYTF
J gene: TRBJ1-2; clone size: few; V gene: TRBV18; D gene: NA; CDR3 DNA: TGTGCCAGCTCACCTCGGCCAGACACCAACTATGGCTACACCTTC; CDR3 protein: CASSPRPDTNYGYTF
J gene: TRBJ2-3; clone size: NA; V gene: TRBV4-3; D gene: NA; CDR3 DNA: TGCGCCAGCAGCCAAGCGGGAGAAGGTAGAGATACGCAGTATTTT; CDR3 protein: CASSQAGEGRDTQYF
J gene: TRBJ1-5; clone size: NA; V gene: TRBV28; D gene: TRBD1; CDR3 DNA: TGTGCCAGCAGTACCAACAGGGGCGAGCAGCCCCAGCATTTT; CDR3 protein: CASSTNRGEQPQHF
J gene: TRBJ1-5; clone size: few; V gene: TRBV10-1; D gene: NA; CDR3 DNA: TGCGCCAGCAGTCAGGGGAGCAATCAGCCCCAGCATTTT; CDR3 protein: CASSQGSNQPQHF
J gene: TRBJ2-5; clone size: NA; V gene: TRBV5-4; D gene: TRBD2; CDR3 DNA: TGTGCCAGCAGCTTGGTTAGGGAGGGAGAGACCCAGTACTTC; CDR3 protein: CASSLVREGETQYF
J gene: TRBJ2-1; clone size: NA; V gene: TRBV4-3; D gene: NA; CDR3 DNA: TGCGCCAGCAGCCAAGCTGCGGGGACGGGGTACAATGAGCAGTTCTTC; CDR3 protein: CASSQAAGTGYNEQFF
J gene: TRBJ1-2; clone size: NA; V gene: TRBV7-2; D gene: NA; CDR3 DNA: TGTGCCAGCAGCGCCCGGAAATATGGCTACACCTTC; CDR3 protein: CASSARKYGYTF
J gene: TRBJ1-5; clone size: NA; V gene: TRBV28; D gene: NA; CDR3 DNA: TGTGCCAGCAGTTGGGGATTAGGCCAGCCCCAGCATTTT; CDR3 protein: CASSWGLGQPQHF
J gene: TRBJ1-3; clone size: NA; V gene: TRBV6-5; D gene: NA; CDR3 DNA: TGTGCCAGCAGGAAGCTAGATTACTCTGGAAACACCATATATTTT; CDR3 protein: CASRKLDYSGNTIYF
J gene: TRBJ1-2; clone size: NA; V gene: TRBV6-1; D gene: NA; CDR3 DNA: TGTGCCAGCACACGGGGAAGCGGCTACACCTTC; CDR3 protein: CASTRGSGYTF
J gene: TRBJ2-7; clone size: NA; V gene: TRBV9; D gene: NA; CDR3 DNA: TGTGCCAGCAGCGCCGGACAGACCTACGAGCAGTACTTC; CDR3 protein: CASSAGQTYEQYF
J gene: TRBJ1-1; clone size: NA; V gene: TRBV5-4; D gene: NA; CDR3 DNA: TGTGCCAGCAGCTTAGAATTGAACACTGAAGCTTTCTTT; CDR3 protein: CASSLELNTEAFF
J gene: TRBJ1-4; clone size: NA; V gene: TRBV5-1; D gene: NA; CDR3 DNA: TGCGCCAGCAGCTTGCTGGGGAGCTCCAATGAAAAACTGTTTTTT; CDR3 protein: CASSLLGSSNEKLFF
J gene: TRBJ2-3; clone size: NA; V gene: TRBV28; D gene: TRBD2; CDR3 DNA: TGTGCCAGCAGTTTAGCTCGAGCGGGACTTTCGGATACGCAGTATTTT; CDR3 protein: CASSLARAGLSDTQYF
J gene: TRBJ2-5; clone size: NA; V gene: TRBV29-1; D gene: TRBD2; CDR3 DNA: TGCAGCGTTACCACTAGCGGGAGGATTGAAGAGACCCAGTACTTC; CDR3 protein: CSVTTSGRIEETQYF
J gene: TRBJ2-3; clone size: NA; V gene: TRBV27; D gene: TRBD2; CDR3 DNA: TGTGCCAGCAGACAAAATAGCGGGAGCCGGGCAGATACGCAGTATTTT; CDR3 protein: CASRQNSGSRADTQYF
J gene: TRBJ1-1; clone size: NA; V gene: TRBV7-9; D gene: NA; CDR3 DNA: TGTGCCAGCAGCCCCGGACGGGACACTGAAGCTTTCTTT; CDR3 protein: CASSPGRDTEAFF
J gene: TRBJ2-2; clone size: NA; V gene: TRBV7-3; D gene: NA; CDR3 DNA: TGTGCCAGCAGCTCAGAGGGGTCTAGTTGGGACACCGGGGAGCTGTTTTTT; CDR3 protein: CASSSEGSSWDTGELFF
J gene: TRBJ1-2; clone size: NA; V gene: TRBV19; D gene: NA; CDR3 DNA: TGTGCCAGTAGTATCTGGGGCGGAGGGTATGGCTACACCTTC; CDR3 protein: CASSIWGGGYGYTF
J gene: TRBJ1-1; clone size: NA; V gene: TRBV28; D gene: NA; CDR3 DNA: TGTGCCAGCAGTTTATCCAGCCCGAACACTGAAGCTTTCTTT; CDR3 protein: CASSLSSPNTEAFF
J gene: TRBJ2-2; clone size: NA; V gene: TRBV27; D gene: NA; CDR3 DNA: TGTGCCAGCAGCCGAACAGGGTTCAACACCGGGGAGCTGTTTTTT; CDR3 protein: CASSRTGFNTGELFF
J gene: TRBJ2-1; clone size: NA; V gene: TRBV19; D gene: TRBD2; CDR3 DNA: TGTGCCAGTAGTATTGGGTTAGCGGGATACAATGAGCAGTTCTTC; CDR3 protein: CASSIGLAGYNEQFF
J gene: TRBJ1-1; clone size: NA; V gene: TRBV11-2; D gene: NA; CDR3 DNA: TGTGCCAGCAGCTTAGCGGGAGCCCCTGGAACGGCTTTCTTT; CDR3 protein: CASSLAGAPGTAFF
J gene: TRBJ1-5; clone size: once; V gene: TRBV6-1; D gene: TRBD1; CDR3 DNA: TGTGCCAGCAGGGCGGACAGGCACAGCAATCAGCCCCAGCATTTT; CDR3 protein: CASRADRHSNQPQHF
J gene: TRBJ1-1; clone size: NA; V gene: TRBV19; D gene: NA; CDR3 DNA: TGTGCCAGTAGTCCGCAGGGAGACACTGAAGCTTTCTTT; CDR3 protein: CASSPQGDTEAFF
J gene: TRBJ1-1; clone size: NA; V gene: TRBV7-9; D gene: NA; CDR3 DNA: TGTGCCAGCAGCTTAGCGGTTATGAACACTGAAGCTTTCTTT; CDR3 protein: CASSLAVMNTEAFF
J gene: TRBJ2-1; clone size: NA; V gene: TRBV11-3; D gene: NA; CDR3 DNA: TGTGCCAGCAGCGCTAGGGAGACTCTCCATTCCTACAATGAGCAGTTCTTC; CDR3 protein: CASSARETLHSYNEQFF
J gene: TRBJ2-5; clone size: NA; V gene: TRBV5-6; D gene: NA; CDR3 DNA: TGTGCCAGCAGCTTGCTAGGGCCAGAGACCCAGTACTTC; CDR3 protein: CASSLLGPETQYF
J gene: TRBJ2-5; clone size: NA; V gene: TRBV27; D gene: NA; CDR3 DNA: TGTGCCAGCAGTCAGGGGGGGGGAAGAGAGACCCAGTACTTC; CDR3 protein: CASSQGGGRETQYF
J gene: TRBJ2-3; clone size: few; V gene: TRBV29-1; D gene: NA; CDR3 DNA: TGCAGCGTTAAGGGACTTTCAGATACGCAGTATTTT; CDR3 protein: CSVKGLSDTQYF
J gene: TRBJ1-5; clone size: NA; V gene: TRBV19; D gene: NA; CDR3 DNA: TGTGCCAGTAGTAGAGTAAGCAATCAGCCCCAGCATTTT; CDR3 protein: CASSRVSNQPQHF
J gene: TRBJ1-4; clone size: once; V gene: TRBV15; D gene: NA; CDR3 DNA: TGTGCCACCGGTAACGGGATTAATGAAAAACTGTTTTTT; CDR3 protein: CATGNGINEKLFF
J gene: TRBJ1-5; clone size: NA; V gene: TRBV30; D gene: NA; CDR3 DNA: TGTGCCTGGAGTGTAACAGGTCAAGTCGATCAGCCCCAGCATTTT; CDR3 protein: CAWSVTGQVDQPQHF
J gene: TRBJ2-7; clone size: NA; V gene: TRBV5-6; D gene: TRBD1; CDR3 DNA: TGTGCCAGCAGCCCGGGACAGCTCAGCTCCTACGAGCAGTACTTC; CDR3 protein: CASSPGQLSSYEQYF